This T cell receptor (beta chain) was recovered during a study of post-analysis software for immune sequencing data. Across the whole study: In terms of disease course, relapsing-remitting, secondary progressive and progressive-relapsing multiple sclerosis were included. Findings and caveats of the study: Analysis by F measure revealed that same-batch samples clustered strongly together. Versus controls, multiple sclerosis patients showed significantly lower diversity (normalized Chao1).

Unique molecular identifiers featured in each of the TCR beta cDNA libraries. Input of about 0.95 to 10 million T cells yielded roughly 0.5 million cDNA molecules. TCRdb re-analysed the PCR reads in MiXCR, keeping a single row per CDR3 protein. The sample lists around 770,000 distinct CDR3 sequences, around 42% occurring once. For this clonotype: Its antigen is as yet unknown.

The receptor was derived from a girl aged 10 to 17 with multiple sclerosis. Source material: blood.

DNA for the CDR3: TGCGCCAGCAGCCTCGAAGGACTAGCGGGAGCTTCAGATACGCAGTATTTT. Its translation is CASSLEGLAGASDTQYF. The V gene is TRBV5-1, the J gene TRBJ2-3; 13 bases fit TRBD2. Germline V gene sequence: CDR1 SGHRS, CDR2 YFSETQ. Trimming removed 4 bases from V and 4 bases from J; junction bases left unmatched: 9. CDR3 size: 17 residues.